The present T cell receptor beta chain was sequenced within a study of T cell repertoires in cytomegalovirus infection. As for the study in general: Both CMV infection and a matching HLA type were indicated by public TCR beta signatures.

From the reads, TCRdb called clonotypes with MiXCR, one entry per CDR3 protein. The table shows a few hundred thousand distinct CDR3 sequences, with roughly 20% occurring only once. The V segment lost 5 bases and the J segment 1 base; nucleotides outside the gene matches: 7. CDR3 length equals 16 residues. Germline V lookup: CDR1 LNHNV, CDR2 YYDKDF (reference sequence). The chain joins TRBV15 to TRBJ1-1; TRBD1 agrees at 10 bases. The sequencing input was CD8+ T cells from PBMCs. The receptor was isolated from a human donor in good health (CMV status not recorded). Some clones in this sample may be carry-over from other donors' samples. CDR3 loop: CATSLPGQGKNTEAFF. The CDR3 nucleotides are TGTGCCACCAGCTTGCCGGGACAGGGGAAGAACACTGAAGCTTTCTTT.